This paragraph reports one T cell receptor beta chain. The data are from a study of shared clonotypes between healthy human individuals. Repertoires were generated with immunoSEQ multiplex PCR, while TCRdb's copy carries only in-frame clones and drops some. Of about 2.2 million clones in the sample, just over 90% were seen once. Selected positively for CCR7 and CD45RO-negative, naive CD8 cells excluded terminally differentiated effector memory CD45RA+ cells. V was cut by 6 bases and J by 0 bases, with 8 bases left in between. This CDR3 has 14 amino acids. The germline V gene encodes CDR1 MNHEY and CDR2 SMNVEV (reference sequence).

Input material: naive CD8+ T cells from PBMCs. The J gene is TRBJ1-4, the V gene TRBV27; D not resolved. The source of this sequence is a man aged 18 to 35 in good health. Some clones in this sample may be carry-over from other donors' samples. CDR3 protein: CASRKLATNEKLFF. In DNA form, the CDR3 reads TGTGCCAGCAGGAAGCTAGCAACTAATGAAAAACTGTTTTTT.